What follows are 24 T cell receptor beta chains derived from one specimen sequenced in a study of PD-1 blockade in classical Hodgkin lymphoma. Time point in this sample: cycle 4 day 1 (C4D1), after more than five weeks of nivolumab. Each patient's relapse followed autologous stem cell transplantation, and brentuximab vedotin exposure varied. The repertoire was sequenced with immunoSEQ multiplex PCR; TCRdb's copy has only in-frame clones and lacks some. The sample carries about 8,000 clones, roughly 74% recorded once. This specimen consisted of peripheral blood mononuclear cells (PBMCs), obtained before the fourth cycle of nivolumab. These receptors were obtained from a human donor with classical Hodgkin lymphoma.

V and J are TRBV6-5 and TRBJ2-3, with a possible D match to TRBD2 (7 bases). Trimming took off 4 bases at V and 0 bases at J, with 11 bases between the two ends. Germline CDR1 is MNHEY and CDR2 is SVGAGI. The CDR3 consists of 15 residues. The CDR3 nucleotides read TGTGCCAGCAGTTGGGGGGGCTCTAGCACAGATACGCAGTATTTT. Protein: CASSWGGSSTDTQYF.

The chain uses TRBV27 and TRBJ1-2; tentatively, D is TRBD1 (5 bases). The CDR3 consists of 16 residues. The germline CDR1 and CDR2 sequences are MNHEY and SMNVEV (reference sequence). Trimming pared 6 bases from V and 4 bases from J, leaving 21 bases between. The CDR3: CASSRLGTGRSYGYTF. CDR3 DNA: TGTGCCAGCAGCCGCTTGGGCACGGGGCGAAGCTATGGCTACACCTTC.

The chain uses TRBV5-1 and TRBJ2-7, with D possibly TRBD1 on 6 matching bases. Trimming stripped 1 base from V and 3 bases from J, with 8 bases between. The CDR3 covers 13 residues. The germline gives CDR1 SGHRS, CDR2 YFSETQ. The chain's CDR3 is CASSLTGNYEQYF. For the CDR3, the DNA is TGCGCCAGCAGCTTGACAGGGAACTACGAGCAGTACTTC. Complete variable domain (other parts from reference TRBV5-1 and TRBJ2-7): KAGVTQTPRYLIKTRGQQVTLSCSPISGHRSVSWYQQTPGQGLQFLFEYFSETQRNKGNFPGRFSGRQFSNSRSEMNVSTLELGDSALYLCASSLTGNYEQYFGPGTRLTVT.

The genes are TRBV4-3 and TRBJ2-5; 14 bases are a match to TRBD2. The CDR3 totals 18 residues. The germline gives CDR1 LGHNA, CDR2 YSLEER. V was clipped by 0 bases and J by 5 bases; unmatched bases: 8. As DNA, the CDR3 is TGCGCCAGCAGCCAAGACGGAGTAGGACTAGCGGGGGGTGAGACCCAGTACTTC. Translation gives CASSQDGVGLAGGETQYF.

V is TRBV28 and J is TRBJ2-7; D is perhaps TRBD2 (6 bases). V shed 6 bases and J shed 0 bases, with 18 bases lying between them. The CDR3 is 16 amino acids. Germline CDR1 is MDHEN and CDR2 is SYDVKM. CDR3 DNA: TGTGCCAGCAGCCAGAACGGCGGGGATGTCTCCTACGAGCAGTACTTC. Encoded protein: CASSQNGGDVSYEQYF. Drawing the rest from reference TRBV28 and TRBJ2-7, the complete variable domain is DVKVTQSSRYLVKRTGEKVFLECVQDMDHENMFWYRQDPGLGLRLIYFSYDVKMKEKGDIPEGYSVSREKKERFSLILESASTNQTSMYLCASSQNGGDVSYEQYFGPGTRLTVT.

The rearrangement joins TRBV5-1 to TRBJ1-1; D gene ambiguous. The CDR3 consists of 15 residues. Trimming stripped 4 bases from V and 3 bases from J, with 16 bases between. Germline CDR1 reads SGHRS; CDR2 reads YFSETQ. The CDR3 coding sequence is TGCGCCAGCAGCAAGAGGGCGGGGAGGGACACTGAAGCTTTCTTT. It yields the protein CASSKRAGRDTEAFF.

The chain carries TRBV7-9 and TRBJ2-7, with TRBD2 identical over 10 bases. The CDR3 consists of 18 residues. After removal of 1 base from V and 2 bases from J, the junction contained 11 bases not matched to a gene. CDR1 is SEHNR, CDR2 FQNEAQ, per germline (reference sequence). Written as DNA, the CDR3 is TGTGCCAGCAGCTTAGGCGAGCGGGAGGGCCCCTTCACCTACGAGCAGTACTTC. Its translation is CASSLGEREGPFTYEQYF. The full variable domain, completed using reference TRBV7-9 and TRBJ2-7, is DTGVSQNPRHKITKRGQNVTFRCDPISEHNRLYWYRQTLGQGPEFLTYFQNEAQLEKSRLLSDRFSAERPKGSFSTLEIQRTEQGDSAMYLCASSLGEREGPFTYEQYFGPGTRLTVT.

V and J are TRBV28 and TRBJ1-4; D remains unclear. The germline V and J ends were trimmed by 6 bases and 4 bases, with 9 bases remaining between them. The germline gives CDR1 MDHEN, CDR2 SYDVKM. The CDR3 length is 13 residues. CDR3 DNA: TGTGCCAGCAGCCCAGCGGGTAATGAAAAACTGTTTTTT. This gives the protein CASSPAGNEKLFF.

The CDR3 loop is CASSLAGTGTDTQYF. Written as DNA, the CDR3 is TGCGCCAGCAGCTTGGCCGGGACGGGCACAGATACGCAGTATTTT. The J gene is TRBJ2-3, the V gene TRBV5-1; D may match TRBD1 or TRBD2 (5 bases each). The germline V gene encodes CDR1 SGHRS and CDR2 YFSETQ. The CDR3 sequence is 15 residues long. V was clipped by 0 bases and J by 1 base, with 9 bases between them. Full variable domain (outside the CDR3, taken from reference TRBV5-1 and TRBJ2-3): KAGVTQTPRYLIKTRGQQVTLSCSPISGHRSVSWYQQTPGQGLQFLFEYFSETQRNKGNFPGRFSGRQFSNSRSEMNVSTLELGDSALYLCASSLAGTGTDTQYFGPGTRLTVL.

The rearrangement uses TRBV19 and TRBJ1-3; 7 nucleotides agree with TRBD1. From germline, CDR1 is LNHDA and CDR2 SQIVND (reference sequence). This CDR3 contains 16 residues. Trimming took 3 bases from V and 2 from J; bases not matched to a gene: 7. In DNA form, the CDR3 reads TGTGCCAGTAGTATGGTGGGACAGCCTGCTGGAAACACCATATATTTT. Residues: CASSMVGQPAGNTIYF. Complete variable domain (other parts from reference TRBV19 and TRBJ1-3): DGGITQSPKYLFRKEGQNVTLSCEQNLNHDAMYWYRQDPGQGLRLIYYSQIVNDFQKGDIAEGYSVSREKKESFPLTVTSAQKNPTAFYLCASSMVGQPAGNTIYFGEGSWLTVV.

CDR3 DNA sequence: TGTGCCAGCAGTGGCAGGGGGTCCTCGGTCCGCAGCTCCTACAATGAGCAGTTCTTC. It encodes CASSGRGSSVRSSYNEQFF. The chain employs TRBV6-1 and TRBJ2-1, with 7 positions matching TRBD1. This CDR3 spans 19 amino acids. The J segment lost 0 bases and the V segment lost 4 bases, leaving 15 bases of the junction unmatched. Looked up from germline, CDR1 is MNHNS and CDR2 is SASEGT.

This clone appeared a few times. This chain joins TRBV4-2 and TRBJ1-1; D is unresolved. Germline assignment: CDR1 LGHNA and CDR2 YNFKEQ. Between the trimmed V and J ends, which lost 1 base and 3 bases, there was a span of 6 bases. The CDR3 sequence is 13 residues long. In DNA form, the CDR3 reads TGTGCCAGCAGCCAAGTCTTTGACACTGAAGCTTTCTTT. It codes for CASSQVFDTEAFF.

The chain employs TRBV4-3 and TRBJ2-2, with D possibly being TRBD1 (5 bases). Germline CDR1 and CDR2: LGHNA and YSLEER. The CDR3 runs 15 residues. V was trimmed by 2 bases and J by 3 bases, leaving 10 bases between them. CDR3 nucleotides: TGCGCCAGCAGCCAACAGAGCAGGGACACCGGGGAGCTGTTTTTT. This sequence encodes CASSQQSRDTGELFF.

The chain combines TRBV7-6 with TRBJ2-7, with D tentatively TRBD1 or TRBD2 (5 bases each). CDR3 length: 13 amino acids. The V and J ends lost 5 bases and 5 bases respectively, with 13 bases between them. Germline assignment: CDR1 SGHVS and CDR2 FNYEAQ. In DNA, the CDR3 is TGTGCCAGCAGCCGGAGTTGGGGGAACGAGCAGTACTTC. Translation gives CASSRSWGNEQYF.

Only a few counts were recorded for this clone. The chain recombines TRBV5-8 with TRBJ2-4; no firm D call. The CDR3 runs 12 residues. V shed 4 bases and J shed 9 bases, with 11 bases lying between them. Germline CDR1 is SGHTS and CDR2 is YDEGEE. CDR3 DNA: TGTGCCAGCAGCCCAGGACCTGGCATTCAGTACTTC. Residues: CASSPGPGIQYF. The variable domain in full, with the rest retrieved from reference TRBV5-8 and TRBJ2-4, is EAGVTQSPTHLIKTRGQQATLRCSPISGHTSVYWYQQALGLGLQFLLWYDEGEERNRGNFPPRFSGRQFPNYSSELNVNALELEDSALYLCASSPGPGIQYFGAGTRLSVL.

This rearrangement joins TRBV7-9 to TRBJ1-3; D is perhaps TRBD1 (5 bases). The germline CDR1 and CDR2 sequences are SEHNR and FQNEAQ (reference sequence). Trimming removed 1 base at V and 4 bases at J, with 8 bases between. This CDR3 region has 14 residues. The CDR3 bases are TGTGCCAGCAGCTTAGTAGGGGACGGAAACACCATATATTTT. Its protein product is CASSLVGDGNTIYF.

V is TRBV6-5 and J is TRBJ1-5; unclear D gene. The V end was cut by 6 bases, the J end by 5 bases, with 14 bases between. Germline CDR1 and CDR2: MNHEY and SVGAGI. This CDR3 is 14 amino acids long. CDR3 nucleotides: TGTGCCAGCAGCCCCGACGGGCCCGATCAGCCCCAGCATTTT. Its translation: CASSPDGPDQPQHF.

This clone was detected only a few times. At one end, the junction sequence differs from germline, possibly due to a read error. The chain uses TRBV15 and TRBJ2-3, with 11 bases fitting TRBD2. The length of the CDR3 is 18 residues. The germline CDR1 and CDR2 sequences are LNHNV and YYDKDF (reference sequence). The CDR3 DNA follows: TGTGCCACCAGCGGAGACACTTTAGCGGGAGGGCCGAGAGATACGCAGTATTTT. Translation: CATSGDTLAGGPRDTQYF.

This chain joins TRBV5-1 and TRBJ2-3, with 11 bases that match TRBD1. The germline V gene encodes CDR1 SGHRS and CDR2 YFSETQ. V dropped 9 bases and J dropped 4; count of bases not matched to a gene: 10. This CDR3 contains 15 residues. The CDR3 is CATQGTGGFSDTQYF. The CDR3 region has the DNA TGCGCCACCCAAGGGACAGGGGGTTTTTCAGATACGCAGTATTTT.

The CDR3 region is CASSLSGQLDEQFF. In DNA form, the CDR3 reads TGCGCCAGCAGCCTGAGCGGGCAACTGGATGAGCAGTTCTTC. The V call is TRBV5-1, the J call TRBJ2-1; weak D call: TRBD2 (6 bases). The CDR3 consists of 14 residues. V lost 4 bases, J lost 8 bases, and 16 bases lay in between. Germline CDR1 is SGHRS and CDR2 is YFSETQ.

This chain uses TRBV5-4 with TRBJ1-5; D may be TRBD1 (5 bases). Trimming stripped 3 bases from V and 4 bases from J, with 17 bases between. The CDR3 length is 16 residues. CDR1 is SGHNT, CDR2 YYREEE, per germline (reference sequence). The CDR3 DNA sequence: TGTGCCAGCAGCTCGTGGGGGAGCGGCCAGAATCAGCCCCAGCATTTT. It yields the protein CASSSWGSGQNQPQHF. The full variable domain, in which reference TRBV5-4 and TRBJ1-5 provide the parts outside the CDR3, is ETGVTQSPTHLIKTRGQQVTLRCSSQSGHNTVSWYQQALGQGPQFIFQYYREEENGRGNFPPRFSGLQFPNYSSELNVNALELDDSALYLCASSSWGSGQNQPQHFGDGTRLSIL.

This clone is labeled as medium-sized (0.01 to 0.1%). The rearrangement links TRBV28 to TRBJ2-7; TRBD2 aligns across 8 bases. The V gene end was trimmed by 5 bases and the J gene end by 2 bases; junction bases not matched to a gene: 11. This CDR3 is built from 16 residues. Germline CDR1 MDHEN, CDR2 SYDVKM. Here the CDR3 reads CASSPDSGIIAYEQYF. Written as DNA, the CDR3 is TGTGCCAGCAGTCCAGATAGCGGGATCATCGCCTACGAGCAGTACTTC. The complete variable domain, with remaining parts taken from reference TRBV28 and TRBJ2-7, reads DVKVTQSSRYLVKRTGEKVFLECVQDMDHENMFWYRQDPGLGLRLIYFSYDVKMKEKGDIPEGYSVSREKKERFSLILESASTNQTSMYLCASSPDSGIIAYEQYFGPGTRLTVT.

This rearrangement joins TRBV28 to TRBJ1-1; no clear D. V dropped 3 bases and J dropped 5 bases, with 13 bases sitting between them. This CDR3 comprises 14 residues. Germline loops: CDR1 MDHEN, CDR2 SYDVKM. The DNA of the CDR3 is TGTGCCAGCAGTTTGATAGCTGGGAGGACTGAAGCTTTCTTT. Amino acid sequence: CASSLIAGRTEAFF.

The V call is TRBV5-1, the J call TRBJ2-7, with D possibly TRBD2 on 5 matching bases. Per germline, CDR1 SGHRS and CDR2 YFSETQ. This CDR3 is 15 amino acids long. Trimming shortened V by 1 base and J by 3 bases, and 14 bases separated the two germline ends. DNA for the CDR3: TGCGCCAGCAGCTTGTACGGGGTGGGGATCTACGAGCAGTACTTC. This codes for CASSLYGVGIYEQYF.